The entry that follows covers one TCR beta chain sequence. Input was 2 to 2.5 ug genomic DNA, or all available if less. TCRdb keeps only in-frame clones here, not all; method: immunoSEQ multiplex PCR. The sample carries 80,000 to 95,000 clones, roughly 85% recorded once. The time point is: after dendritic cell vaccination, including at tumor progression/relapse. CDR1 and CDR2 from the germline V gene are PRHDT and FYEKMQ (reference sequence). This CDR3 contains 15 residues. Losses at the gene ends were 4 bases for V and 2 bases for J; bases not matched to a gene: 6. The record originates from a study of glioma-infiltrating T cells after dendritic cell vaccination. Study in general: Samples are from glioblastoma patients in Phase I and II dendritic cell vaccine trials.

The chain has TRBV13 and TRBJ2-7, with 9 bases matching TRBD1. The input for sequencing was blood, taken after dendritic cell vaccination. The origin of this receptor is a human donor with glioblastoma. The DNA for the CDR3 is TGTGCCAGCAGCTACTCGGGACAGGGAACCTACGAGCAGTACTTC. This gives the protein CASSYSGQGTYEQYF.